Here is one T cell receptor (beta chain) with its context. The antigen remains undetermined. The source of the sample is a study of T-cell reconstitution after alpha-beta-depleted transplantation in children. Study-wide findings and caveats: Surviving thymic progenitors and recipient T cells were the source of high TCRbeta diversity at day 60 in some patients. Several hundred expanded graft clones reportedly gave rise to the alpha-beta T cells present about two months after transplant.

The CDR3 extends over 14 amino acids. CDR1 SGHRS and CDR2 YFSETQ come from the germline V gene. Unmatched junction bases numbered 3, after V lost 3 bases and J lost 2 bases. Construction of the TCRbeta library involved unique molecular identifiers. A single record per CDR3 protein comes from TCRdb applying MiXCR to the PCR reads. The table includes hundreds of thousands of distinct CDR3 sequences, under 30% detected once. Material: PBMCs, mostly from graft donor cells, obtained 360 days after TCRalphabeta/CD19-depleted stem cell transplant. This TCR was recovered from a female patient between 2 and 10 years old who had a stem cell transplant for congenital amegakaryocytic thrombocytopenia, so the T cells may come from the graft donor. V usage is TRBV5-1 and J usage is TRBJ2-3, with 7 bases lining up with TRBD1. The CDR3 reads CASSYRGSTDTQYF. The CDR3 coding sequence is TGCGCCAGCAGCTACAGGGGTTCCACAGATACGCAGTATTTT.